This T cell receptor (beta chain) was captured in a study of T cell responses to AZD1222 COVID-19 vaccine. The study's findings and limits: Recipients of AZD1222 seropositive at baseline numbered only 5 to 7. Repertoires were collected only later (after the peak T cell response had occurred). The sample set comprised mostly white British donors with more females, and clonal diversity was possibly underestimated.

To note about this clone: No antigen is known for it.

Unmatched junction bases numbered 13, after V lost 3 bases and J lost 8 bases. The CDR3 length is 16 residues. Germline-derived CDR1 and CDR2 are MNHEY and SMNVEV (reference sequence). Sequenced by immunoSEQ multiplex PCR; TCRdb stores in-frame clones only, minus some. The repertoire holds about 180,000 clones, with about 87% as singletons. The chain is built from TRBV27 and TRBJ1-2; 9 bases agree with TRBD1. The sequence was obtained from an adult who received the MenACWY meningococcal vaccine as a control. The source material was peripheral blood, sampled 28 days after the second dose of the MenACWY control vaccine. The chain's CDR3 is CASSFDRGGESGGYTF. CDR3 coding DNA: TGTGCCAGCAGTTTTGACAGGGGGGGAGAGTCAGGGGGCTACACCTTC.